The 15 T cell receptor beta chains below come from one sample, sequenced in a study of OX40 agonist ivuxolimab in advanced cancers. TCRdb's copy holds only in-frame clones and misses some; the assay was immunoSEQ multiplex PCR. The data hold about 73,000 clones, with more than 85% observed a single time. This sample comprised CD4+ or CD8+ T cells sorted from blood, obtained in a trial of the OX40 agonist ivuxolimab. The receptors here all came from an adult with an advanced solid tumor such as melanoma, head and neck, liver or kidney cancer.

This clone was detected only once. Germline is not matched at one junction end, which may reflect a read error. This sequence joins TRBV7-8 and TRBJ2-1, with 8 bases fitting TRBD1. The germline gives CDR1 SGHVS, CDR2 FQNEAQ. The CDR3 has 15 amino acids. CDR3 sequence: CASSSSGTGYDEQFF. In DNA, the CDR3 is TGTGCCAGCAGCTCGTCCGGGACAGGCTACGATGAGCAGTTCTTC.

This chain connects TRBV6-6 to TRBJ2-7, with 7 bases fitting TRBD1. V gave up 0 bases and J gave up 5 bases; unmatched junction bases: 7. The CDR3 sequence is 15 residues long. CDR1 MNHNY and CDR2 SVGAGI come from the germline V gene (reference sequence). DNA for the CDR3: TGTGCCAGCAGTTACTCCCCGACAGGGTGGGACGAGCAGTACTTC. Protein: CASSYSPTGWDEQYF.

The chain is built from TRBV2 and TRBJ2-6, with TRBD1 matching 9 bases. CDR1 is SNHLY, CDR2 FYNNEI, per germline. V gave up 11 bases and J gave up 1 base; unmatched junction bases: 12. CDR3 size: 17 residues. The CDR3 nucleotides read TGTGCCGGAGTAGGGACAGGGATCTTGTCTGGGGCCAACGTCCTGACTTTC. Translating gives CAGVGTGILSGANVLTF.

The genes are TRBV7-9 and TRBJ2-1; 11 positions agree with TRBD2. Germline values: CDR1 SEHNR, CDR2 FQNEAQ (reference sequence). V shed 2 bases and J 7 bases; nucleotides not matched to a gene: 10. CDR3 length equals 17 residues. Here the CDR3 DNA reads TGTGCCAGCAGCTTACTAGCGGGGGGTAGTTCCGTAAATGAGCAGTTCTTC. Its translation is CASSLLAGGSSVNEQFF. Combining the CDR3 with reference TRBV7-9 and TRBJ2-1 gives the whole variable domain DTGVSQNPRHKITKRGQNVTFRCDPISEHNRLYWYRQTLGQGPEFLTYFQNEAQLEKSRLLSDRFSAERPKGSFSTLEIQRTEQGDSAMYLCASSLLAGGSSVNEQFFGPGTRLTVL.

This rearrangement joins TRBV4-3 to TRBJ2-7; D might be TRBD2 (6 bases). Deletions cut 5 bases from V and 3 bases from J, with 11 bases between. The CDR3 loop spans 13 amino acids. Germline V gene sequence: CDR1 LGHNA, CDR2 YSLEER. CDR3 bases: TGCGCCAGCAGCGCGGGAAGGGGCTACGAGCAGTACTTC. Protein sequence: CASSAGRGYEQYF.

In DNA form, the CDR3 reads TGCAGTGCTAGGAGGGATACGCAGTATTTT. This sequence encodes CSARRDTQYF. The chain joins TRBV20-1 to TRBJ2-3; D gene ambiguous. Trimming took 3 bases from V and 6 from J, leaving 4 bases between them. There are 10 residues in the CDR3. From germline, CDR1 is DFQATT and CDR2 SNEGSKA (reference sequence).

This chain uses TRBV6-5 with TRBJ2-5; no firm D call. V was cut by 5 bases and J by 5 bases, with 6 bases left in between. Germline V lookup: CDR1 MNHEY, CDR2 SVGAGI. The CDR3 loop spans 11 amino acids. The CDR3 spells CASSHTETQYF. The CDR3 DNA is TGTGCCAGCAGTCATACGGAGACCCAGTACTTC.

The J gene is TRBJ1-5, the V gene TRBV6-6; tentative D call: TRBD1 (5 bases). V lost 6 bases and J lost 6, with 12 bases in between. Per the germline V gene, CDR1 is MNHNY and CDR2 is SVGAGI (reference sequence). This CDR3 region has 13 residues. In DNA form, the CDR3 reads TGTGCCAGCAGAGGGGTGGAGGGTCAGCCCCAGCATTTT. It codes for CASRGVEGQPQHF.

The CDR3 nucleotides are TGTGCCAGCAGTTTATCGGCGGGGACCATCCAGCCCCAGCATTTT. This codes for CASSLSAGTIQPQHF. This chain connects TRBV27 to TRBJ1-5, with D perhaps TRBD1 (5 bases). Germline assignment: CDR1 MNHEY and CDR2 SMNVEV (reference sequence). This CDR3 contains 15 residues. Trimming took off 0 bases at V and 7 bases at J, with 13 bases between the two ends.

This sequence joins TRBV7-9 and TRBJ2-1, with 9 nucleotides matching TRBD1. Germline assignment: CDR1 SEHNR and CDR2 FQNEAQ (reference sequence). The CDR3 extends over 15 amino acids. The J segment lost 7 bases and the V segment lost 4 bases, leaving 8 bases of the junction unmatched. CDR3 region: CASSSNDRGKNEQFF. The CDR3, as DNA: TGTGCCAGCAGCTCTAACGACAGGGGGAAAAATGAGCAGTTCTTC.

This CDR3 reads CASSLALIGGDTEAFF. The CDR3 region has the DNA TGTGCCAGCAGCTTAGCGCTAATCGGGGGTGACACTGAAGCTTTCTTT. This chain connects TRBV7-8 to TRBJ1-1; D may be TRBD1 (5 bases). Germline values: CDR1 SGHVS, CDR2 FQNEAQ. V lost 0 bases and J 3 bases, leaving 14 bases between the germline ends. The CDR3 is 16 residues long.

J is TRBJ1-1 and V is TRBV9; TRBD1 aligns across 9 bases. The CDR3 has 15 amino acids. V gave up 2 bases and J gave up 0 bases; unmatched junction bases: 2. Germline CDR1 and CDR2: SGDLS and YYNGEE. For the CDR3, the DNA is TGTGCCAGCAGCGTCGACAGGGGGGTGAACACTGAAGCTTTCTTT. It codes for CASSVDRGVNTEAFF.

V and J are TRBV4-3 and TRBJ1-4; D is unresolved. The CDR3 runs to 17 residues. The germline CDR1 and CDR2 sequences are LGHNA and YSLEER. Trimming cost V 0 bases and J 3 bases, with 14 bases left between them. CDR3 in DNA: TGCGCCAGCAGCCAAGATGTACCGGGATCCTCTAATGAAAAACTGTTTTTT. This encodes CASSQDVPGSSNEKLFF.

The V call is TRBV5-6, the J call TRBJ1-2; D unclear. Trimming cost V 3 bases and J 0 bases, with 12 bases left between them. The CDR3 covers 15 residues. From germline, CDR1 is SGHDT and CDR2 YYEEEE. The CDR3 sequence is CASSSSGQANYGYTF. The DNA for the CDR3 is TGTGCCAGCAGCTCATCTGGCCAGGCTAACTATGGCTACACCTTC.

The V call is TRBV4-3, the J call TRBJ2-7; either TRBD1 or TRBD2 may supply D (5 bases each). V lost 0 bases and J 4 bases, leaving 13 bases between the germline ends. This CDR3 is built from 15 residues. Germline lookup yields CDR1 LGHNA and CDR2 YSLEER. Here the CDR3 DNA reads TGCGCCAGCAGCCAAGAATGGGGTGGGGGTTACGAGCAGTACTTC. Its protein product is CASSQEWGGGYEQYF.